This TCR beta chain was captured in a study of T cell changes during pregnancy in multiple sclerosis. Profiled with immunoSEQ multiplex PCR; TCRdb holds only in-frame clones, not every one. Here the sample spans approximately 65,000 clones, around 92% being singletons. CDR1 is WNHNN, CDR2 SYGVQD, per germline (reference sequence). Trimming pared 5 bases from V and 6 bases from J, leaving 14 bases between. This CDR3 comprises 14 residues. This specimen consisted of CD8+ T cells from peripheral blood mononuclear cells, obtained in the third trimester of pregnancy. V gene TRBV10-1 combines with J gene TRBJ1-5, with D unclear. The receptor comes from a female donor in good health, enrolled as a control in a pregnancy study. The CDR3 loop is CASSRGHSGQPQHF. For the CDR3, the DNA is TGCGCCAGCAGTCGCGGGCATAGTGGTCAGCCCCAGCATTTT.